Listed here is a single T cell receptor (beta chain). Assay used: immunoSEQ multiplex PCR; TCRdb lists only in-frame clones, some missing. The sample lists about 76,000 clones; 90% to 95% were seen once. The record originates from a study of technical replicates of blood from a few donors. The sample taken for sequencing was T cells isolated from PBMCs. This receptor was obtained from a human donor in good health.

This CDR3 is CASSPGGLASYEQYF. In DNA form, the CDR3 reads TGTGCCAGCTCACCCGGGGGACTGGCCTCCTACGAGCAGTACTTC. The chain employs TRBV18 and TRBJ2-7, with D possibly TRBD2 on 6 matching bases. Germline V gene sequence: CDR1 KGHSH, CDR2 LQKENI. This CDR3 comprises 15 residues. V was clipped by 3 bases and J by 0 bases, with 12 bases between them.